Each of the 28 T cell receptor beta chains below was sequenced from the same sample in a study of T cells in Graves' hyperthyroidism and ophthalmopathy. RNA transcripts gave rise to amplified TCR beta CDR3 regions. Initially, a first-round RT-PCR of the TCR CDR3 employed the HTBI primer set. MiXCR, run by TCRdb on the multiplex PCR reads, gives a single entry per CDR3 protein. The table has hundreds of thousands of distinct CDR3 sequences, 15% to 20% seen once. What was sequenced was blood. The receptors shown here come from a man between 35 and 55 years old with Graves' ophthalmopathy.

This clonotype was seen a few times. The chain joins TRBV5-1 to TRBJ2-2; TRBD1 is a possible D gene (6 bases). In germline, CDR1 is SGHRS, CDR2 YFSETQ. Trimming removed 2 bases from V and 3 bases from J, with 14 bases in between. The CDR3 covers 16 residues. The CDR3 loop is CASSLGRGGHTGELFF. The CDR3 DNA sequence: TGCGCCAGCAGCTTAGGTAGAGGGGGTCACACCGGGGAGCTGTTTTTT.

This chain's CDR3 is CSVELAWETQYF. DNA for the CDR3: TGCAGCGTTGAACTAGCCTGGGAGACCCAGTACTTC. V gene TRBV29-1 combines with J gene TRBJ2-5, with D possibly TRBD2 on 5 matching bases. Per germline, CDR1 SQVTM and CDR2 ANQGSEA. With 2 bases removed from V and 5 bases from J, the gap between germline ends came to 9 bases. This CDR3 contains 12 residues.

The sample holds many counts of this clonotype. The V gene is TRBV5-1, the J gene TRBJ2-3; 11 bases match TRBD2. V was clipped by 3 bases and J by 2 bases; unmatched bases: 8. CDR1 is SGHRS, CDR2 YFSETQ, per germline. The CDR3 covers 17 residues. The chain's CDR3 is CASSSRTSGLLTDTQYF. CDR3 nucleotides: TGCGCCAGCAGCTCGAGGACTAGCGGGCTTCTCACAGATACGCAGTATTTT. Full variable domain (remainder filled in from reference TRBV5-1 and TRBJ2-3): KAGVTQTPRYLIKTRGQQVTLSCSPISGHRSVSWYQQTPGQGLQFLFEYFSETQRNKGNFPGRFSGRQFSNSRSEMNVSTLELGDSALYLCASSSRTSGLLTDTQYFGPGTRLTVL.

The V and J genes are TRBV2 and TRBJ2-7, with 11 bases lining up with TRBD1. CDR3 length equals 16 residues. Germline values: CDR1 SNHLY, CDR2 FYNNEI. V shed 5 bases and J 3 bases; nucleotides not matched to a gene: 9. For the CDR3, the DNA is TGTGCCAGCAGTTTATCGTCCGGGACAGGGGGCTACGAGCAGTACTTC. Amino acid sequence: CASSLSSGTGGYEQYF.

This rearrangement joins TRBV6-5 to TRBJ2-3; 9 bases are shared with TRBD2. The CDR3 runs 15 residues. Germline loops: CDR1 MNHEY, CDR2 SVGAGI. The V gene end was trimmed by 4 bases and the J gene end by 5 bases; junction bases not matched to a gene: 7. DNA for the CDR3: TGTGCCAGCAGTTCCCCTAGCGGGGCTAGAGATACGCAGTATTTT. Its protein product is CASSSPSGARDTQYF.

This chain connects TRBV2 to TRBJ2-2; 7 bases fit TRBD1. CDR1 is SNHLY and CDR2 is FYNNEI in the germline V gene. The length of the CDR3 is 16 residues. The V gene end was trimmed by 5 bases and the J gene end by 4 bases; junction bases not matched to a gene: 10. The CDR3 region has the DNA TGTGCCAGCAGTCCACGCAGGGGGTTTAGCACCGGGGAGCTGTTTTTT. Protein: CASSPRRGFSTGELFF. The full variable domain, its missing parts supplied by reference TRBV2 and TRBJ2-2, is EPEVTQTPSHQVTQMGQEVILRCVPISNHLYFYWYRQILGQKVEFLVSFYNNEISEKSEIFDDQFSVERPDGSNFTLKIRSTKLEDSAMYFCASSPRRGFSTGELFFGEGSRLTVL.

In its sample, this clonotype was seen many times. The chain joins TRBV28 to TRBJ1-1; D possibly corresponds to TRBD1 (5 bases). V lost 2 bases to trimming and J lost 6 bases, with 7 bases between them. Germline CDR1 is MDHEN and CDR2 is SYDVKM. CDR3 length: 12 amino acids. The CDR3 nucleotides read TGTGCCAGCAGTTTAGGGACCTCTGAAGCTTTCTTT. It codes for CASSLGTSEAFF.

The rearrangement uses TRBV30 and TRBJ1-6; D uncertain. Trimming removed 3 bases at V and 7 bases at J, with 13 bases between. Germline values: CDR1 GTSNPN, CDR2 SVGIG (reference sequence). The length of the CDR3 is 14 residues. CDR3 DNA: TGTGCCTGGAGGGAAGGACCCGAAAATTCACCCCTCCACTTT. Its translation is CAWREGPENSPLHF.

This clonotype was detected ten times or more. The chain links TRBV7-3 to TRBJ2-3; D may be TRBD1 or TRBD2 (5 bases each). V shed 5 bases and J shed 0 bases, with 12 bases lying between them. Germline V lookup: CDR1 SGHTA, CDR2 FQGTGA. This CDR3 region has 15 residues. The DNA for the CDR3 is TGTGCCAGCAGCATTAGGGACGGCAGCACAGATACGCAGTATTTT. Encoded protein: CASSIRDGSTDTQYF. Supplemented by reference TRBV7-3 and TRBJ2-3, the full variable domain reads GAGVSQTPSNKVTEKGKYVELRCDPISGHTALYWYRQSLGQGPEFLIYFQGTGAADDSGLPNDRFFAVRPEGSVSTLKIQRTERGDSAVYLCASSIRDGSTDTQYFGPGTRLTVL.

This clonotype was seen a handful of times. At one of its ends the junction is not consistent with the germline gene, which may arise from a read error. The V and J genes are TRBV18 and TRBJ1-5; D might be TRBD1 (6 bases). This CDR3 is 13 amino acids long. Per the germline V gene, CDR1 is KGHSH and CDR2 is LQKENI. CDR3 residues: CASSPDSYQPPHF. For the CDR3, the DNA is TGTGCCAGCTCACCGGACAGCTATCAGCCCCCGCATTTT. The complete variable domain, with remaining parts taken from reference TRBV18 and TRBJ1-5, reads NAGVMQNPRHLVRRRGQEARLRCSPMKGHSHVYWYRQLPEEGLKFMVYLQKENIIDESGMPKERFSAEFPKEGPSILRIQQVVRGDSAAYFCASSPDSYQPPHFGDGTRLSIL.

J is TRBJ1-1 and V is TRBV7-9; TRBD1 aligns across 9 bases. V dropped 3 bases and J dropped 1; count of bases not matched to a gene: 9. The germline CDR1 and CDR2 sequences are SEHNR and FQNEAQ (reference sequence). This CDR3 has 17 residues. CDR3: CASSFRDRERQNTEAFF. The CDR3 DNA is TGTGCCAGCAGCTTTCGGGACAGGGAGAGGCAGAACACTGAAGCTTTCTTT.

This clonotype was seen ten or more times. The V and J genes are TRBV5-1 and TRBJ2-7; 11 bases are a match to TRBD2. The CDR3 is 16 amino acids. Germline lookup yields CDR1 SGHRS and CDR2 YFSETQ. Trimming at V came to 0 bases and at J to 5 bases, leaving 7 bases not matched to a gene. CDR3 nucleotide sequence: TGCGCCAGCAGCTTGGCCTCTAGCGGGAGGACAGACGAGCAGTACTTC. As protein: CASSLASSGRTDEQYF. The entire variable domain, with the rest obtained from reference TRBV5-1 and TRBJ2-7, is as follows: KAGVTQTPRYLIKTRGQQVTLSCSPISGHRSVSWYQQTPGQGLQFLFEYFSETQRNKGNFPGRFSGRQFSNSRSEMNVSTLELGDSALYLCASSLASSGRTDEQYFGPGTRLTVT.

This clonotype was found many times. The chain has TRBV2 and TRBJ1-2, with 7 positions matching TRBD1. V lost 6 bases and J lost 8; bases outside the gene matches: 9. This CDR3 is 13 amino acids long. Germline V gene lookup returns CDR1 SNHLY and CDR2 FYNNEI. The CDR3: CASSRDSPLGYTF. In nucleotides, the CDR3 is TGTGCCAGCAGCCGGGACAGTCCGTTGGGCTACACCTTC.

This clonotype was counted only a few times. A much more abundant neighbour one base away suggests this may be a read error. The J gene is TRBJ2-1, the V gene TRBV13; a weak D match, TRBD2 (6 bases). The CDR3 totals 15 residues. Trimming took 3 bases from V and 0 from J, leaving 9 bases between them. Germline values: CDR1 PRHDT, CDR2 FYEKMQ (reference sequence). The CDR3 DNA follows: TGTGCCAGCAGCTTCAGGACTACCTCCTACAATGAGCAGTTCTTC. Translation gives CASSFRTTSYNEQFF.

With respect to this clonotype: With a much larger clone just one base away, this may be a read error. This chain joins TRBV20-1 and TRBJ2-7, with a weak D call TRBD1 (5 bases). CDR1 and CDR2 (germline): DFQATT, SNEGSKA (reference sequence). The CDR3 totals 13 residues. Trimming took 1 base from V and 2 from J, leaving 9 bases between them. The CDR3 loop reads CSARGGPAYEQYF. CDR3 coding DNA: TGCAGTGCTAGAGGGGGCCCCGCCTACGAGCAGTACTTC.

A word on this clonotype: An end of the junction differs from the germline gene, which may be a read error. This chain connects TRBV10-3 to TRBJ2-5, with 10 bases matching TRBD2. Germline CDR1 and CDR2: ENHRY and SYGVKD. The CDR3 totals 17 residues. The CDR3 reads CAISAWLAGVNQETQHF. DNA of the CDR3: TGTGCCATCAGTGCTTGGCTAGCGGGAGTAAATCAAGAGACCCAGCACTTC.

This clonotype was detected many times. The genes are TRBV6-1 and TRBJ2-2; no clear D gene. Germline V CDR1 and CDR2: MNHNS, SASEGT. CDR3 length equals 15 residues. V dropped 6 bases and J dropped 5 bases, with 16 bases sitting between them. Here the CDR3 DNA reads TGTGCCAGCAGCTCCTTCCATCATGGGACCGGGGAGCTGTTTTTT. Protein sequence: CASSSFHHGTGELFF.

The gene calls are TRBV24-1 and TRBJ2-3, with 9 nucleotides matching TRBD1. Germline V gene data show CDR1 as KGHDR and CDR2 as SFDVKD. The CDR3 contains 15 residues. Trimming took 3 bases from V and 5 from J; bases not matched to a gene: 5. CDR3 residues: CATSDPTGGRDTQYF. CDR3 coding DNA: TGTGCCACCAGTGATCCCACAGGGGGCAGAGATACGCAGTATTTT.

The chain is built from TRBV5-1 and TRBJ2-5; maybe TRBD2 (6 bases). The CDR3 has 16 residues. The V gene's germline CDR1 is SGHRS and CDR2 YFSETQ. V lost 0 bases and J lost 2, with 14 bases in between. The CDR3 loop reads CASSLGILAAQETQYF. CDR3 sequence (DNA): TGCGCCAGCAGCTTGGGGATACTAGCCGCACAAGAGACCCAGTACTTC.

In DNA, the CDR3 is TGTGCCAGCAGTTCCAGAGCTCCGGGACTAGCGTATGGTACGCAGTATTTT. This sequence encodes CASSSRAPGLAYGTQYF. This chain uses TRBV27 with TRBJ2-3, with 10 bases that match TRBD2. CDR1 is MNHEY, CDR2 SMNVEV, per germline (reference sequence). V shed 4 bases, J shed 8 bases, and the junction held 15 bases outside the gene matches. The CDR3 is 17 amino acids.

This chain connects TRBV4-3 to TRBJ2-7; TRBD2 aligns across 8 bases. The trim removed 3 bases at V and 2 bases at J, leaving 15 bases unmatched. The CDR3 contains 18 residues. CDR1 LGHNA and CDR2 YSLEER come from the germline V gene. CDR3 region: CASSQALGGLAGPYEQYF. The CDR3, as DNA: TGCGCCAGCAGCCAGGCCCTGGGAGGGCTAGCGGGCCCCTACGAGCAGTACTTC.

This clonotype was recorded a few times. The chain carries TRBV29-1 and TRBJ2-7; D possibly matches TRBD1 or TRBD2 (5 bases each). Germline CDR1 SQVTM, CDR2 ANQGSEA. With 4 bases removed from V and 10 bases from J, the gap between germline ends came to 14 bases. The CDR3 runs 11 residues. The CDR3 DNA sequence: TGCAGCGTTGTAGTGGGGGTAGAACAGTACTTC. Amino acid sequence: CSVVVGVEQYF.

This clonotype was recorded many times. This rearrangement joins TRBV7-8 to TRBJ2-2; 8 nucleotides line up with TRBD1. Germline V gene sequence: CDR1 SGHVS, CDR2 FQNEAQ. The CDR3 consists of 15 residues. Trimming took 2 bases from V and 7 from J; bases not matched to a gene: 6. The CDR3 spells CASSLTPDRVGELFF. CDR3 DNA sequence: TGTGCCAGCAGCTTAACCCCGGACAGGGTCGGGGAGCTGTTTTTT.

This clonotype was detected ten times or more. The chain links TRBV12-3 or TRBV12-4 to TRBJ2-6, with D hard to call. V was cut by 3 bases and J by 1 base, with 16 bases left in between. CDR3 length equals 18 residues. The CDR3 region is CASSFRSGFGSGANVLTF. The CDR3 DNA reads TGTGCCAGCAGTTTTCGGTCCGGGTTTGGATCTGGGGCCAACGTCCTGACTTTC.

This clonotype was counted only a few times. This chain uses TRBV6-6 with TRBJ2-7; D is ambiguous. V was trimmed by 2 bases and J by 3 bases, leaving 8 bases between them. This CDR3 region has 13 residues. CDR1 MNHNY and CDR2 SVGAGI come from the germline V gene (reference sequence). This CDR3 reads CASSYRQLYEQYF. The CDR3 nucleotides are TGTGCCAGCAGTTACAGGCAGCTCTACGAGCAGTACTTC.

The chain couples TRBV20-1 to TRBJ1-2; 8 nucleotides agree with TRBD1. This CDR3 has 14 residues. The germline V gene has CDR1 DFQATT and CDR2 SNEGSKA (reference sequence). V was pared by 6 bases and J by 8 bases, with 14 bases of the junction left unmatched. The CDR3 here is CSAAKDREGWGYTF. The CDR3 DNA reads as TGCAGTGCCGCAAAGGACAGGGAGGGTTGGGGCTACACCTTC.

The J gene is TRBJ1-1, the V gene TRBV20-1, with D unresolved. CDR3 size: 12 residues. The ends were cut back, 4 bases at V and 8 bases at J, with 14 bases in the middle. Germline-derived CDR1 and CDR2 are DFQATT and SNEGSKA (reference sequence). The CDR3 sequence is CSAKSSGREAFF. In DNA form, the CDR3 reads TGCAGTGCTAAATCCTCGGGGAGGGAAGCTTTCTTT.

In regard to this clonotype: One end of the junction fails to match germline, which may point to a read error. The chain uses TRBV5-1 and TRBJ2-1; 10 bases align to TRBD1. Germline CDR1 and CDR2: SGHRS and YFSETQ. CDR3 length: 16 residues. Here the CDR3 reads CASSLAGTGARGEQFF. CDR3 nucleotide sequence: TGTGCCAGCAGCTTGGCCGGGACAGGGGCGCGAGGTGAGCAGTTCTTC.